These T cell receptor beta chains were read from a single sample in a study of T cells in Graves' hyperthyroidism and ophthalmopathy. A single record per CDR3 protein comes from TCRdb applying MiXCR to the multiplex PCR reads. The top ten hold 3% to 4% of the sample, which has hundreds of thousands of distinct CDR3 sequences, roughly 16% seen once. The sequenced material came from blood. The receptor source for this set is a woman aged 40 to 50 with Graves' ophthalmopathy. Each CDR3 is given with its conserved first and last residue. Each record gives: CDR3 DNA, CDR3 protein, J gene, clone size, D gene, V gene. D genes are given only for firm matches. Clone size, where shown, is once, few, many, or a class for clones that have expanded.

TGTGCCAGCAGCCGCAGAACCTCGGACAGGAGTTCTGGCTACACCTTC CASSRRTSDRSSGYTF TRBJ1-2 many TRBD1 TRBV3-1
TGCAGTGCTAGAGACCCTAGCGGGGGACGCAATGAGCAGTTCTTC CSARDPSGGRNEQFF TRBJ2-1 - TRBD2 TRBV20-1
TGCGCCAGCAGCTTGGCCGTACAGGGCACCAACGAGCAGTACTTC CASSLAVQGTNEQYF TRBJ2-7 many - TRBV5-1
TGCGCCAGCAGCCCCCTGGTCAGGACTAGTTCCGATGAGCAGTTCTTC CASSPLVRTSSDEQFF TRBJ2-1 - TRBD2 TRBV4-1
TGCAGTGCTAGTCCGCGGGAGATGACAGATACGCAGTATTTT CSASPREMTDTQYF TRBJ2-3 many TRBD2 TRBV20-1
TGTGCCTCGACAGGGGGGATCTACGAGCAGTACTTC CASTGGIYEQYF TRBJ2-7 - TRBD1 TRBV30
TGTGCCATCAGCGCAGCGGGAGCGACAGATACGCAGTATTTT CAISAAGATDTQYF TRBJ2-3 many TRBD2 TRBV10-3
TGCGCCAGCAGCCGCAGGGTCCCTAGCACAGATACGCAGTATTTT CASSRRVPSTDTQYF TRBJ2-3 - - TRBV5-1
TGTGCCAGCACTCTGACAGGGGGAGACGAGCAGTACTTC CASTLTGGDEQYF TRBJ2-7 many TRBD1 TRBV12-3/TRBV12-4
TGTGCCAGCCAGGACAGGGGATGGGAGACCCAGTACTTC CASQDRGWETQYF TRBJ2-5 - TRBD1 TRBV6-1
TGTGCCAGCACCACTAGCGGAGGGGAGTACAATGAGCAGTTCTTC CASTTSGGEYNEQFF TRBJ2-1 many TRBD2 TRBV2
TGTGCCGGCAGTGCCGGGACAGGGATAAAGCGTGGAGGCTACACCTTC CAGSAGTGIKRGGYTF TRBJ1-2 - TRBD1 TRBV27
TGTGCCAGCAGTTACTCCTCGGCCGACGCAGATGGCTACACCTTC CASSYSSADADGYTF TRBJ1-2 many - TRBV6-6
TGCAGTGCTAGAGATAATGGTCGAGATTGGGAAAATCAGCCCCAGCATTTT CSARDNGRDWENQPQHF TRBJ1-5 many - TRBV20-1
TGTGCCAGCAACCTAGCGGGGGGGCCGAATGAGCAGTTCTTC CASNLAGGPNEQFF TRBJ2-1 few TRBD2 TRBV5-8
TGTGCCAGCAGCTTTGGCGGGGGGCAGCAGTTCTTC CASSFGGGQQFF TRBJ2-1 - TRBD2 TRBV7-3
TGTGCCAGCAGGACCCTCGGGGCTACCCACTACAATGAGCAGTTCTTC CASRTLGATHYNEQFF TRBJ2-1 many - TRBV6-2/TRBV6-3
TGTGCCAGCAGCCAGGGGAATGGGTACGAGCAGTACTTC CASSQGNGYEQYF TRBJ2-7 - - TRBV6-2/TRBV6-3
TGTGCCAGCTCACCACTACGGGGGACAGATACGCAGTATTTT CASSPLRGTDTQYF TRBJ2-3 many - TRBV18
TGTGCTAGTGGTTTGTTTTCAGGGAGTGGCTACACCTTC CASGLFSGSGYTF TRBJ1-2 - - TRBV12-5
TGTGCCAGCACCCTTCACTCGGACGAGCAGTACTTC CASTLHSDEQYF TRBJ2-7 - - TRBV5-6
TGTGCCAGCAGCAGTAGCGACAGCACAGATACGCAGTATTTT CASSSSDSTDTQYF TRBJ2-3 many - TRBV7-3
TGCAGTGCTAGACAGGGGCTTCACAATGAGCAGTTCTTC CSARQGLHNEQFF TRBJ2-1 few - TRBV20-1
TGCAGTGCTAGAGATCATACCGCCGGAGAGCTGTTTTTT CSARDHTAGELFF TRBJ2-2 - - TRBV20-1
TGTGCCAGCAGTTCCAAAAGGGGGGATACGCAGTATTTT CASSSKRGDTQYF TRBJ2-3 many - TRBV13
TGCAGTGCCACCCATGCGTTTATCGGGGAGACCCAGTACTTC CSATHAFIGETQYF TRBJ2-5 many - TRBV20-1
TGTGCCAGCAGCTTAGCCGTGATCCAGGACAAAAGGAGGAATGAGCAGTTCTTC CASSLAVIQDKRRNEQFF TRBJ2-1 many - TRBV7-2
TGCGCCAGCGGCACTAGCGGGGGGCAGTTCTTC CASGTSGGQFF TRBJ2-1 - TRBD2 TRBV10-1
TGTGCCAGCACCCCTCTTAGCGGGAGGGCCTTCACCGACGAGCAGTACTTC CASTPLSGRAFTDEQYF TRBJ2-7 many TRBD2 TRBV7-8
TGTGCCAGCAGTGAAATACCGGGACAGGGCACTTCACCCCTCCACTTT CASSEIPGQGTSPLHF TRBJ1-6 many TRBD1 TRBV2
TGTGCCAGCAGTGACGGGGACAGGGGACAAAATGAGCAGTTCTTC CASSDGDRGQNEQFF TRBJ2-1 many TRBD1 TRBV2
TGTGCCAGCAGCCAGGGCCCTGGAACGGCAGGTGGAGACTATGGCTACACCTTC CASSQGPGTAGGDYGYTF TRBJ1-2 - - TRBV3-1
TGTGCCAGCAGTTTATCGAGGACAGGGGGCTATGGCTACACCTTC CASSLSRTGGYGYTF TRBJ1-2 many TRBD1 TRBV27
TGTGCCAGCACCCCCGTGGCAGGGGCTAACGAGCAGTACTTC CASTPVAGANEQYF TRBJ2-7 many - TRBV7-8
TGTGCCAGCAGCTTAGATTGGGCCACAGATACGCAGTATTTT CASSLDWATDTQYF TRBJ2-3 many - TRBV11-2
TGCAGTGCAATCAGGGGGACTGGGGCCAACGTCCTGACTTTC CSAIRGTGANVLTF TRBJ2-6 many TRBD1 TRBV20-1
TGTGCCAGCAGCTTCCGACAGGATGGTGAAAAACTGTTTTTT CASSFRQDGEKLFF TRBJ1-4 few - TRBV7-8
TGTGCCAGCACGGGTGGCAACTCCTACAATGAGCAGTTCTTC CASTGGNSYNEQFF TRBJ2-1 many - TRBV2
TGCAGTGCTAGAGATTGGAAACAGAACTCCTACAATGAGCAGTTCTTC CSARDWKQNSYNEQFF TRBJ2-1 many - TRBV20-1
TGCAGTGCTACCGGACTAGCGGAAGTCACAGATACGCAGTATTTT CSATGLAEVTDTQYF TRBJ2-3 many TRBD2 TRBV20-1
TGTGCCAGCAGCTTAGCACAGGGGCGGAAAGAGACCCAGTACTTC CASSLAQGRKETQYF TRBJ2-5 - TRBD1 TRBV7-6
TGTGCCAGCAGCTTAGTGGCAGGGGATCTAGCCAAAAACATTCAGTACTTC CASSLVAGDLAKNIQYF TRBJ2-4 - - TRBV7-9
TGTGCCAGCAGCTCGAGTAGGGATTCCTACGAGCAGTACTTC CASSSSRDSYEQYF TRBJ2-7 few - TRBV9
TGCGCCAGCAGCTGGAGGACTAGCGGGGCTAACAATGAGCAGTTCTTC CASSWRTSGANNEQFF TRBJ2-1 many TRBD2 TRBV5-1
TGCAGCGTTTCTAGCGGTCCCTACGAGCAGTACTTC CSVSSGPYEQYF TRBJ2-7 many TRBD2 TRBV29-1
TGTGCCAGCAGCTCCCTACTAGCGGGGGACGATGAGCAGTTCTTC CASSSLLAGDDEQFF TRBJ2-1 many TRBD2 TRBV5-6
TGCAGCGTTTCCCCGAGAGACATGAACACTGAAGCTTTCTTT CSVSPRDMNTEAFF TRBJ1-1 - - TRBV29-1
TGTGCCAGCTCACCAGGGTCACTAGCAGGCAATGAGCAGTTCTTC CASSPGSLAGNEQFF TRBJ2-1 - - TRBV18
TGTGCCAGCAGCCCTCAGGCCCGGGGGGAAAAACTGTTTTTT CASSPQARGEKLFF TRBJ1-4 many - TRBV12-3/TRBV12-4
TGTGCCAGCAGCTTAAATGGACAGGGCTCTGGGGCCAACGTCCTGACTTTC CASSLNGQGSGANVLTF TRBJ2-6 once TRBD1 TRBV13
TGCGCCAGCAGCTCATGGGGGGAGCAGTACTTC CASSSWGEQYF TRBJ2-7 - - TRBV5-1
TGTGCCGGTAGCGTGAGCTCCTACGAGCAGTACTTC CAGSVSSYEQYF TRBJ2-7 many - TRBV2